This TCR beta chain came from a study of CD8+ T cells in alopecia areata. Study-level background: Among treated patients, oral tofacitinib was administered at 5 to 10 mg twice daily.

Investigators isolated RNA and reverse transcribed it into cDNA to act as the sequencing template. Sequenced by immunoSEQ multiplex PCR; TCRdb stores in-frame clones only, minus some. The sample has around 200,000 clones, 64% seen once. The study's findings and limits: Tofacitinib did not eliminate many expanded lesional clones from scalp or blood. Scalp clonality and expanded CD8+ clones among the top 100 were significantly decreased by tofacitinib. Compared with normal scalp, lesional scalp had higher clonality and more expanded CD8+ clones.

In regard to this clone: As yet, its antigen is unknown.

Noted treatment: oral pan-JAK inhibitor, 5-10 mg twice daily. There are 12 residues in the CDR3. Trimming took off 4 bases at V and 5 bases at J, with 9 bases between the two ends. Germline CDR1 GTSNPN, CDR2 SVGIG (reference sequence). The clonotype originates from a human donor with alopecia areata. Sequencing used CD4+ T cells sorted from blood, obtained at week 4, from a patient treated with tofacitinib. V usage is TRBV30 and J usage is TRBJ2-1; D is uncertain. The CDR3 here is CAWIPRNNEQFF. CDR3 nucleotides: TGTGCCTGGATCCCCAGGAACAATGAGCAGTTCTTC.